This T cell receptor beta chain was identified in a study of T cells after yellow fever vaccination. Study-level information: Researchers used SMART-Seq v4 Ultra Low Input to prepare fractions that had low cell numbers. Study-wide results and limits: The secondary response was weaker but peaked faster, day 5 versus 15. Re-detected after boosting: most primary clones, more than 95% of CD4 and roughly 88% of CD8. The bulk population could contribute abundant contaminating clonotypes to FACS-sorted repertoires.

Via MiXCR, TCRdb re-called the 5' RACE reads, giving one row per CDR3 protein. The table shows 450,000 to 550,000 distinct CDR3 sequences, with 21% occurring only once. Note on this clonotype: Antigen specificity is unknown.

This TCR was recovered from a man aged 18-30 years who received the YFV17D yellow fever vaccine. The starting material was PBMCs, obtained 20 to 25 days after the first yellow fever vaccination.

The chain's CDR3 is CASSVLSHNEQFF. The CDR3, as DNA: TGTGCCAGCAGCGTCCTTAGCCACAATGAGCAGTTCTTC. The rearrangement joins TRBV7-8 to TRBJ2-1, with D unclear. Per the germline V gene, CDR1 is SGHVS and CDR2 is FQNEAQ. The CDR3 is made up of 13 amino acids. The V end was cut by 5 bases, the J end by 5 bases, with 10 bases between.